The present entry profiles one T cell receptor beta chain with its context. V was pared by 0 bases and J by 10 bases, with 19 bases of the junction left unmatched. CDR1 and CDR2 (germline): LGHDT, YNNKEL (reference sequence). The CDR3 has 19 residues. These data come from a study of blood T cell repertoires in COVID-19. TCRdb keeps only in-frame clones here, not all; method: immunoSEQ multiplex PCR. The sample holds under 200,000 clones, 70% to 80% seen once. Specimen: peripheral blood. This chain links TRBV3-1 (or the pseudogene TRBV3-2) with TRBJ2-1; 9 positions agree with TRBD2. This clonotype was obtained from a man aged 55 to 70 with acute or convalescent COVID-19. CDR3 residues: CASSQERWVGGGALGEQFF. The CDR3 nucleotides read TGTGCCAGCAGCCAAGAGAGATGGGTTGGCGGGGGGGCCCTAGGAGAGCAGTTCTTC.